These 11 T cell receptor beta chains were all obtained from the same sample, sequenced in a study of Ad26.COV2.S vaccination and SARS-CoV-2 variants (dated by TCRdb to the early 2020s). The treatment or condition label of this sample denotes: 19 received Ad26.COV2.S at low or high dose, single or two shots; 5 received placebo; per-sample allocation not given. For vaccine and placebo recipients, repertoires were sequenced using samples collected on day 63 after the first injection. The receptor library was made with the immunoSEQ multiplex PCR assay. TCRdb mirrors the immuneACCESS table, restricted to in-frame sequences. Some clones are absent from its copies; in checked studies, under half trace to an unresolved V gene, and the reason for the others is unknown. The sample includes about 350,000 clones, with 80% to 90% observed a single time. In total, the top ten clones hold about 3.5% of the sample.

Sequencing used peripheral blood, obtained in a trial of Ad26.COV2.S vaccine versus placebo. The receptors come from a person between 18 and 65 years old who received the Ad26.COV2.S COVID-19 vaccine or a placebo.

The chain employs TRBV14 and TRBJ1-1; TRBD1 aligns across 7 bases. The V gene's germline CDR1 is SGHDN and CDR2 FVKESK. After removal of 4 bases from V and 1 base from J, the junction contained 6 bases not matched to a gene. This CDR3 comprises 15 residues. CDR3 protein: CASSLPGQPNTEAFF. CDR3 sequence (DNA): TGTGCCAGCAGCCTACCGGGACAGCCGAACACTGAAGCTTTCTTT.

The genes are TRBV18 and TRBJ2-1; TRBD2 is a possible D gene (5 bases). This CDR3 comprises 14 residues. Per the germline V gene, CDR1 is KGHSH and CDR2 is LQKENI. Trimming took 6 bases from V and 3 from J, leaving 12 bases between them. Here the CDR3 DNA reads TGTGCCAGCTCGGTCCAGCGGAGCTACAATGAGCAGTTCTTC. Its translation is CASSVQRSYNEQFF.

The CDR3 here is CASSRDRANTEAFF. CDR3 DNA sequence: TGTGCCAGCAGCCGGGACAGGGCGAACACTGAAGCTTTCTTT. The chain has TRBV7-2 and TRBJ1-1, with 9 bases that match TRBD1. Trimming took 5 bases from V and 1 from J; bases not matched to a gene: 2. The CDR3 totals 14 residues. Germline CDR1 is SGHTA and CDR2 is FQGNSA.

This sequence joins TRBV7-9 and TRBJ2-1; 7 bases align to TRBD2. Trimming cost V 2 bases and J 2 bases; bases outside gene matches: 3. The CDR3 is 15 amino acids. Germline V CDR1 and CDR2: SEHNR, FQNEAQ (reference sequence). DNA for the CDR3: TGTGCCAGCAGCTTAACTAGCGCCGCCTACAATGAGCAGTTCTTC. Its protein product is CASSLTSAAYNEQFF.

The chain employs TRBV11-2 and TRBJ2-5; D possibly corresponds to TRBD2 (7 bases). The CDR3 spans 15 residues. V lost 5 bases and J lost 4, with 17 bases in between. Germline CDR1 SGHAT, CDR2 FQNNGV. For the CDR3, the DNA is TGTGCCAGCAGCCCAAGGGTGGGGGGGCCAGAGACCCAGTACTTC. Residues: CASSPRVGGPETQYF.

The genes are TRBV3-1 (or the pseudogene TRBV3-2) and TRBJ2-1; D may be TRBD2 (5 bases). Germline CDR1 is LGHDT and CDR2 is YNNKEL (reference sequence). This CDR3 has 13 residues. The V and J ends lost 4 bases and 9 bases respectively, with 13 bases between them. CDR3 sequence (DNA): TGTGCCAGCAGCCTGGCTAGCAAGGGTGAGCAGTTCTTC. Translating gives CASSLASKGEQFF.

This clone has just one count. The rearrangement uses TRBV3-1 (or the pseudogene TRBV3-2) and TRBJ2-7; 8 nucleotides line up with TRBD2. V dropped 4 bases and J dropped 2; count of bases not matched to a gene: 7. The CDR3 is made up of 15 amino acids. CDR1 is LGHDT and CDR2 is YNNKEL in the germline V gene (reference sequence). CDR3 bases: TGTGCCAGCAGCCCCCCGGGAGGGCTCACCTACGAGCAGTACTTC. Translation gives CASSPPGGLTYEQYF.

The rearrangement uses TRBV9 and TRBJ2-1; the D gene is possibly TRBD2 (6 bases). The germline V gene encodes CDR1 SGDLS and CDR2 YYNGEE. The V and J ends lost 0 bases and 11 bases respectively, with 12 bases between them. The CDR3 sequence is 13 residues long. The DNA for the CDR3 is TGTGCCAGCAGCGTAGGGACGACTAGAAAGCAGTTCTTC. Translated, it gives CASSVGTTRKQFF.

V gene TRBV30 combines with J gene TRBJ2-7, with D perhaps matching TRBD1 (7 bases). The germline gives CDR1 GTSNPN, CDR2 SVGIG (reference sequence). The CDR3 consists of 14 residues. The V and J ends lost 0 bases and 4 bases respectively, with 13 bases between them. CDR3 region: CAWSVWGDRYEQYF. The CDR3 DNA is TGTGCCTGGAGTGTTTGGGGGGACAGATACGAGCAGTACTTC.

The CDR3 here is CASSYRGVDDGNEQFF. The CDR3 nucleotides are TGTGCCAGCAGCTACCGCGGAGTAGATGATGGAAATGAGCAGTTCTTC. This rearrangement joins TRBV11-3 to TRBJ2-1; D remains ambiguous. Germline V gene lookup returns CDR1 SGHNT and CDR2 YENEEA. The CDR3 runs to 16 residues. Trimming stripped 4 bases from V and 7 bases from J, with 20 bases between.

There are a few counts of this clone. CDR3 nucleotides: TGCGCCACCAGACAGGCGCAAATGAACACTGAAGCTTTCTTT. Translation: CATRQAQMNTEAFF. The V and J genes are TRBV5-1 and TRBJ1-1, with D possibly being TRBD1 (6 bases). V was shortened by 9 bases and J by 0 bases, with 15 bases between the two germline ends. Per the germline V gene, CDR1 is SGHRS and CDR2 is YFSETQ. The CDR3 has 14 residues. The full variable domain, rest sourced from reference TRBV5-1 and TRBJ1-1, is KAGVTQTPRYLIKTRGQQVTLSCSPISGHRSVSWYQQTPGQGLQFLFEYFSETQRNKGNFPGRFSGRQFSNSRSEMNVSTLELGDSALYLCATRQAQMNTEAFFGQGTRLTVV.